The 30 T cell receptor beta chains below come from one sample, sequenced in a study of blood T cell repertoires in COVID-19. Repertoires were generated with immunoSEQ multiplex PCR, while TCRdb's copy carries only in-frame clones and drops some. This table has about 73,000 clones, approximately 83% appearing once. The sample taken for sequencing was peripheral blood. The receptors shown here come from a woman aged 55-69 years with acute or convalescent COVID-19.

This clone was detected once. This chain connects TRBV7-9 to TRBJ1-5; D is possibly TRBD1 (5 bases). The CDR3 runs to 14 residues. Per the germline V gene, CDR1 is SEHNR and CDR2 is FQNEAQ (reference sequence). V was cut by 5 bases and J by 1 base, with 9 bases left in between. CDR3 DNA: TGTGCCAGCAGCCATGACAGAAGCAATCAGCCCCAGCATTTT. Its translation: CASSHDRSNQPQHF.

This clone was observed once. The V call is TRBV7-9, the J call TRBJ1-2, with D possibly matching TRBD1 (6 bases). The CDR3 runs to 15 residues. In germline, CDR1 is SEHNR, CDR2 FQNEAQ (reference sequence). V was cut by 8 bases and J by 2 bases, with 18 bases left in between. CDR3 coding DNA: TGTGCCAGCGGTGGGGGCGGGCGCGTCAACTATGGCTACACCTTC. Translation: CASGGGGRVNYGYTF.

V and J are TRBV6-5 and TRBJ1-2; 7 nucleotides agree with TRBD1. Germline V gives CDR1 MNHEY, CDR2 SVGAGI. The CDR3 has 14 amino acids. V trimming: 6 bases; J trimming: 4 bases; junction bases outside the gene matches: 8. CDR3: CASSSRQGSYGYTF. For the CDR3, the DNA is TGTGCCAGCAGCTCTCGACAGGGTAGCTATGGCTACACCTTC.

This clone was seen once. The chain joins TRBV9 to TRBJ2-1; D unresolved. The V end was cut by 0 bases, the J end by 8 bases, with 9 bases between. The CDR3 sequence is 13 residues long. Germline assignment: CDR1 SGDLS and CDR2 YYNGEE. The CDR3 protein is CASSVGSLHEQFF. Written as DNA, the CDR3 is TGTGCCAGCAGCGTAGGTTCTCTCCATGAGCAGTTCTTC.

V gene TRBV28 combines with J gene TRBJ1-1; 10 bases line up with TRBD1. This CDR3 spans 14 amino acids. V lost 5 bases to trimming and J lost 7 bases; unmatched junction nucleotides: 7. Germline V CDR1 and CDR2: MDHEN, SYDVKM. The CDR3 reads CASSPGQGPIEAFF. CDR3 nucleotides: TGTGCCAGCAGTCCGGGACAGGGGCCGATTGAAGCTTTCTTT.

J is TRBJ1-2 and V is TRBV18; D is unresolved. V lost 1 base, J lost 8 bases, and 17 bases lay in between. Germline V gene data show CDR1 as KGHSH and CDR2 as LQKENI. This CDR3 contains 15 residues. The CDR3 sequence: CASSPRPLAAEGYTF. CDR3 nucleotides: TGTGCCAGCTCACCACGACCTTTGGCCGCGGAAGGCTACACCTTC.

This clone was recorded a few times. This sequence joins TRBV19 and TRBJ2-1, with TRBD2 matching over 8 bases. CDR1 and CDR2 from the germline V gene are LNHDA and SQIVND (reference sequence). The V and J ends lost 4 bases and 4 bases, in that order; junction bases with no gene match: 3. The CDR3 covers 14 residues. DNA of the CDR3: TGTGCCAGTAGTACAGCGGGAGCGTACAATGAGCAGTTCTTC. Translated, it gives CASSTAGAYNEQFF.

V gene TRBV30 combines with J gene TRBJ2-5; D perhaps matches TRBD1 (5 bases). V was pared by 0 bases and J by 6 bases, with 17 bases between. Per the germline V gene, CDR1 is GTSNPN and CDR2 is SVGIG (reference sequence). CDR3 length: 15 amino acids. DNA of the CDR3: TGTGCCTGGAGTGTAGGGGATAGATCTTTAAAGACCCAGTACTTC. Translating it yields CAWSVGDRSLKTQYF.

The J gene is TRBJ1-6, the V gene TRBV7-2, with 7 bases that match TRBD1. Germline loops: CDR1 SGHTA, CDR2 FQGNSA. Trimming at V came to 7 bases and at J to 7 bases, leaving 10 bases not matched to a gene. This CDR3 has 15 amino acids. This CDR3 reads CASTLRQGVNSPLHF. The CDR3 nucleotides are TGTGCCAGCACCCTGAGACAGGGAGTCAATTCACCCCTCCACTTT.

J is TRBJ1-4 and V is TRBV5-6; 9 bases match TRBD1. This CDR3 region has 16 residues. CDR1 and CDR2 (germline): SGHDT, YYEEEE. Germline trimming cut 1 base from V and 6 bases from J; bases unmatched to any gene: 7. In DNA form, the CDR3 reads TGTGCCAGCAGCTTGTTCGAATACAGGGGGCATGAAAAACTGTTTTTT. Translating it yields CASSLFEYRGHEKLFF.

In its sample, this clone was seen once. This chain links TRBV6-5 with TRBJ1-1; weak D call: TRBD1 (6 bases). The ends were cut back, 5 bases at V and 5 bases at J, with 18 bases in the middle. The CDR3 extends over 15 amino acids. Germline V gives CDR1 MNHEY, CDR2 SVGAGI. The CDR3 DNA reads as TGTGCCAGCAGTCGGAACTTGGGGAGGGGGACTGAAGCTTTCTTT. This encodes CASSRNLGRGTEAFF.

The table lists this clone with a count of one. This chain joins TRBV7-2 and TRBJ1-5, with 7 bases that match TRBD1. Trimming at V came to 5 bases and at J to 6 bases, leaving 7 bases not matched to a gene. The germline CDR1 and CDR2 sequences are SGHTA and FQGNSA. The CDR3 contains 14 residues. The CDR3 DNA reads TGTGCCAGCAGCCAGACAGGGAATGGTCAGCCCCAGCATTTT. This encodes CASSQTGNGQPQHF.

The CDR3 nucleotides are TGTGCCAGCAGCGCAACTAGCGGGAGGTGGAATGAGCAGTTCTTC. This gives the protein CASSATSGRWNEQFF. The V gene is TRBV9, the J gene TRBJ2-1; 12 bases are shared with TRBD2. The CDR3 loop spans 15 amino acids. V dropped 3 bases and J dropped 7; count of bases not matched to a gene: 5. Germline loops: CDR1 SGDLS, CDR2 YYNGEE.

The gene calls are TRBV10-3 and TRBJ2-1; TRBD2 matches at 14 bases. The V gene end was trimmed by 5 bases and the J gene end by 7 bases; junction bases not matched to a gene: 16. Looked up from germline, CDR1 is ENHRY and CDR2 is SYGVKD. The CDR3 is 19 amino acids. The CDR3 spells CAISKGLAGVLGTQNEQFF. The CDR3 nucleotides are TGTGCCATCAGTAAGGGACTAGCGGGAGTCTTGGGAACGCAAAATGAGCAGTTCTTC.

The rearrangement joins TRBV9 to TRBJ2-5, with TRBD2 matching 10 bases. Germline V gives CDR1 SGDLS, CDR2 YYNGEE. J gave up 5 bases and V 4 bases, and 5 bases lay outside the gene matches. CDR3 length: 14 amino acids. The DNA of the CDR3 is TGTGCCAGCAGCCCAGCGGGGGGGCAGGAGACCCAGTACTTC. As protein: CASSPAGGQETQYF.

The chain carries TRBV7-3 and TRBJ1-1; 7 nucleotides agree with TRBD1. The CDR3 loop spans 13 amino acids. Germline V gene lookup returns CDR1 SGHTA and CDR2 FQGTGA. Trimming took 3 bases from V and 6 from J; bases not matched to a gene: 4. CDR3 residues: CASSFGRGAEAFF. CDR3 bases: TGTGCCAGCAGCTTTGGCAGGGGGGCTGAAGCTTTCTTT.

V gene TRBV30 combines with J gene TRBJ2-7; D might be TRBD2 (6 bases). Trimming took off 2 bases at V and 4 bases at J, with 9 bases between the two ends. The CDR3 loop spans 12 amino acids. The germline V gene encodes CDR1 GTSNPN and CDR2 SVGIG (reference sequence). CDR3 nucleotides: TGTGCCTGGAGTCGGGGGATTTACGAGCAGTACTTC. It codes for CAWSRGIYEQYF.

This chain joins TRBV5-4 and TRBJ2-3, with TRBD2 matching 9 bases. The germline V gene has CDR1 SGHNT and CDR2 YYREEE (reference sequence). V gave up 4 bases and J gave up 3 bases; unmatched junction bases: 9. The CDR3 sequence is 16 residues long. The CDR3 DNA reads as TGTGCCAGCAGCGGGGGAAGCGGGAGGTTGACAGATACGCAGTATTTT. This translates into CASSGGSGRLTDTQYF. Supplemented by reference TRBV5-4 and TRBJ2-3, the full variable domain reads ETGVTQSPTHLIKTRGQQVTLRCSSQSGHNTVSWYQQALGQGPQFIFQYYREEENGRGNFPPRFSGLQFPNYSSELNVNALELDDSALYLCASSGGSGRLTDTQYFGPGTRLTVL.

The genes are TRBV28 and TRBJ2-4, with a tentative D call TRBD2 (5 bases). Trimming cost V 7 bases and J 5 bases, with 18 bases left between them. Germline lookup yields CDR1 MDHEN and CDR2 SYDVKM. There are 15 residues in the CDR3. CDR3 loop: CASKPAGSPQNIQYF. Here the CDR3 DNA reads TGTGCCAGCAAGCCGGCGGGTAGCCCGCAAAACATTCAGTACTTC.

The CDR3 DNA reads TGCGCCAGCCGTCTAGGAGGCTCTAATGAAAAACTGTTTTTT. Its translation: CASRLGGSNEKLFF. The chain is built from TRBV5-1 and TRBJ1-4; no firm D call. The V end was cut by 7 bases, the J end by 3 bases, with 13 bases between. Germline loops: CDR1 SGHRS, CDR2 YFSETQ. CDR3 length: 14 residues.

The rearrangement joins TRBV7-9 to TRBJ1-5; weak D call: TRBD1 (5 bases). CDR1 SEHNR and CDR2 FQNEAQ come from the germline V gene (reference sequence). The CDR3 is made up of 18 amino acids. The V end was cut by 2 bases, the J end by 2 bases, with 19 bases between. The CDR3 DNA follows: TGTGCCAGCAGCTTAATCGGGCAGGGCAAGAACGGCAATCAGCCCCAGCATTTT. This sequence encodes CASSLIGQGKNGNQPQHF.

The CDR3, as DNA: TGTGCCAGCAGGTTCAGGGCGAGAGGTTATGGCTACACCTTC. This codes for CASRFRARGYGYTF. The chain carries TRBV27 and TRBJ1-2; D is possibly TRBD1 (5 bases). Per the germline V gene, CDR1 is MNHEY and CDR2 is SMNVEV (reference sequence). The CDR3 is made up of 14 amino acids. V lost 6 bases and J lost 5, with 16 bases in between.

This clone occurred a few times. This chain uses TRBV9 with TRBJ2-2; D perhaps matches TRBD1 (6 bases). Germline V CDR1 and CDR2: SGDLS, YYNGEE. The CDR3 has 16 residues. With 2 bases removed from V and 4 bases from J, the gap between germline ends came to 15 bases. The CDR3 protein is CASSVTGSRGTGELFF. In DNA, the CDR3 is TGTGCCAGCAGCGTCACAGGGTCGAGAGGCACCGGGGAGCTGTTTTTT.

This chain connects TRBV6-1 to TRBJ2-6; D may be TRBD2 (5 bases). Trimming pared 0 bases from V and 13 bases from J, leaving 13 bases between. Germline CDR1 reads MNHNS; CDR2 reads SASEGT. This CDR3 spans 14 amino acids. CDR3 region: CASSEAPGTGVLTF. In nucleotides, the CDR3 is TGTGCCAGCAGTGAAGCGCCGGGCACGGGGGTCCTGACTTTC.

CDR3 nucleotides: TGTGCCAGCAGTTTACCGGACAGGGGCTACGAGCAGTACTTC. Translation: CASSLPDRGYEQYF. J is TRBJ2-7 and V is TRBV28; 9 bases match TRBD1. This CDR3 region has 14 residues. CDR1 is MDHEN and CDR2 is SYDVKM in the germline V gene. V was clipped by 2 bases and J by 3 bases; unmatched bases: 2.

J is TRBJ2-7 and V is TRBV29-1; D gene uncertain. Germline V gene lookup returns CDR1 SQVTM and CDR2 ANQGSEA. CDR3 size: 12 residues. Trimming removed 5 bases from V and 2 bases from J, with 10 bases in between. In DNA, the CDR3 is TGCAGCGTTAGTGTGAGTACCTACGAGCAGTACTTC. Translation gives CSVSVSTYEQYF.

The chain links TRBV29-1 to TRBJ2-7; 10 nucleotides match TRBD2. Germline V gene sequence: CDR1 SQVTM, CDR2 ANQGSEA. With 7 bases clipped from V and 2 bases from J, the junction kept 5 bases outside the gene matches. The CDR3 has 13 amino acids. In nucleotides, the CDR3 is TGCAGCGCCCGAGCGGGGGGGACCTACGAGCAGTACTTC. This codes for CSARAGGTYEQYF.

The gene calls are TRBV4-2 and TRBJ2-1; tentative D call: TRBD2 (6 bases). Germline V gene lookup returns CDR1 LGHNA and CDR2 YNFKEQ. CDR3 size: 18 residues. V lost 1 base to trimming and J lost 0 bases, with 16 bases between them. DNA for the CDR3: TGTGCCAGCAGCCAAGCCTTATCCTCGGGGGTCTCCTACAATGAGCAGTTCTTC. Protein sequence: CASSQALSSGVSYNEQFF.

This sequence joins TRBV7-7 and TRBJ2-1, with TRBD2 matching 10 bases. The V gene's germline CDR1 is SSHAT and CDR2 FNYEAQ (reference sequence). The CDR3 totals 15 residues. V shed 3 bases and J 6 bases; nucleotides not matched to a gene: 5. CDR3 sequence (DNA): TGTGCCAGCAGCTTTCGGCTAGCGGGAGTCAATGAGCAGTTCTTC. This gives the protein CASSFRLAGVNEQFF.

This clone came up a few times. V usage is TRBV3-1 (or the pseudogene TRBV3-2) and J usage is TRBJ2-3; maybe TRBD1 (5 bases). Trimming cost V 2 bases and J 2 bases, with 11 bases left between them. The CDR3 runs to 15 residues. CDR1 and CDR2 (germline): LGHDT, YNNKEL (reference sequence). The CDR3 nucleotides read TGTGCCAGCAGCCAATATGGACACCCCACAGATACGCAGTATTTT. Amino acid sequence: CASSQYGHPTDTQYF.